This TCR beta chain emerged from a study of blood T cell repertoires in COVID-19. The CDR3 length is 15 residues. Between the trimmed V and J ends, which lost 2 bases and 4 bases, there was a span of 14 bases. Germline V gene data show CDR1 as MNHEY and CDR2 as SMNVEV (reference sequence). The protocol was immunoSEQ multiplex PCR, while the TCRdb copy is restricted to in-frame clones and leaves out a portion. The sample comprises under 200,000 clones, roughly 87% of which are singletons, and 3% to 4% rests with the top ten. The chain has TRBV27 and TRBJ1-1; D gene unclear. The source material was peripheral blood. This receptor was identified in a woman aged 55-70 years who had recovered from COVID-19. As DNA, the CDR3 is TGTGCCAGCAGTTTAAGTTCGCTTCGGGGCACTGAAGCTTTCTTT. Translation: CASSLSSLRGTEAFF.